The 18 T cell receptor beta chains in this list originate from one sample, sequenced in a study of early stage breast cancer tumors. Sequencing was performed with immunoSEQ multiplex PCR; in TCRdb, only in-frame clones are kept and a portion is missing. The sample includes more than 65,000 clones, more than 70% seen only once; the top ten take about 4.4%. The sequenced sample consisted of blood. These receptors came from a person aged 40-50 years with breast cancer.

This clone was counted only a few times. This chain links TRBV7-3 with TRBJ2-3; D is perhaps TRBD2 (5 bases). In germline, CDR1 is SGHTA, CDR2 FQGTGA. The ends were cut back, 5 bases at V and 3 bases at J, with 12 bases in the middle. The CDR3 sequence is 14 residues long. CDR3 bases: TGTGCCAGCAGCCGAACCCCGGGGACAGATACGCAGTATTTT. Translated: CASSRTPGTDTQYF.

V usage is TRBV29-1 and J usage is TRBJ1-1; D is undetermined. The V gene lost 7 bases and the J gene lost 1 base, with 10 bases spanning the gap. The CDR3 sequence is 12 residues long. Germline CDR1 is SQVTM and CDR2 is ANQGSEA. The CDR3 bases are TGCAGCGCAGGATCGGGGAACACTGAAGCTTTCTTT. Its translation: CSAGSGNTEAFF. The entire variable domain, with the rest obtained from reference TRBV29-1 and TRBJ1-1, is as follows: SAVISQKPSRDICQRGTSLTIQCQVDSQVTMMFWYRQQPGQSLTLIATANQGSEATYESGFVIDKFPISRPNLTFSTLTVSNMSPEDSSIYLCSAGSGNTEAFFGQGTRLTVV.

This clone appeared a few times. The V and J genes are TRBV10-3 and TRBJ2-1; D might be TRBD2 (6 bases). CDR1 ENHRY and CDR2 SYGVKD come from the germline V gene. The CDR3 runs to 16 residues. Trimming pared 3 bases from V and 0 bases from J, leaving 12 bases between. The CDR3 bases are TGTGCCATCAGTGATCCCGGGACTCACTCCTACAATGAGCAGTTCTTC. Its translation: CAISDPGTHSYNEQFF.

The rearrangement joins TRBV6-1 to TRBJ2-3, with TRBD2 as a possible D gene (6 bases). Germline CDR1 MNHNS, CDR2 SASEGT. The CDR3 has 15 residues. Trimming pared 6 bases from V and 0 bases from J, leaving 13 bases between. The CDR3 spells CASRRGGTSTDTQYF. CDR3 nucleotides: TGTGCCAGCAGACGTGGCGGGACTAGCACAGATACGCAGTATTTT.

This chain links TRBV6-1 with TRBJ2-7; D is perhaps TRBD1 (6 bases). V lost 5 bases, J lost 3 bases, and 11 bases lay in between. Germline lookup yields CDR1 MNHNS and CDR2 SASEGT. CDR3 length: 13 residues. This chain's CDR3 is CASSKTGIYEQYF. The CDR3 region has the DNA TGTGCCAGCAGTAAAACAGGGATCTACGAGCAGTACTTC.

This clone was detected once. V and J are TRBV2 and TRBJ1-2; no clear D gene. With 1 base removed from V and 10 bases from J, the gap between germline ends came to 10 bases. CDR3 length equals 12 residues. Germline V gene data show CDR1 as SNHLY and CDR2 as FYNNEI. The CDR3 spells CASSEDFSFYTF. The CDR3 DNA reads TGTGCCAGCAGTGAAGATTTCTCGTTCTACACCTTC.

This rearrangement joins TRBV7-3 to TRBJ1-5; TRBD1 is a possible D gene (6 bases). V lost 5 bases and J 2 bases, leaving 22 bases between the germline ends. The V gene's germline CDR1 is SGHTA and CDR2 FQGTGA. The CDR3 is 18 residues long. The CDR3 region is CASSLRGQGPRGNQPQHF. CDR3 nucleotides: TGTGCCAGCAGCCTCCGTGGGCAGGGGCCACGGGGCAATCAGCCCCAGCATTTT.

The chain is built from TRBV19 and TRBJ1-2; the D is unclear. Germline V gene sequence: CDR1 LNHDA, CDR2 SQIVND (reference sequence). V lost 3 bases and J lost 6, with 14 bases in between. CDR3 size: 14 residues. Written as DNA, the CDR3 is TGTGCCAGTAGTATTCGGCCCGGGTCCGATGGCTACACCTTC. Amino acid sequence: CASSIRPGSDGYTF.

The sample holds a few counts of this clone. V is TRBV6-5 and J is TRBJ2-1, with a possible D match to TRBD2 (5 bases). From germline, CDR1 is MNHEY and CDR2 SVGAGI. Trimming stripped 5 bases from V and 1 base from J, with 9 bases between. The length of the CDR3 is 14 residues. CDR3 region: CASSRLASYNEQFF. The CDR3 bases are TGTGCCAGCAGTAGGCTAGCTTCCTACAATGAGCAGTTCTTC.

The rearrangement uses TRBV28 and TRBJ1-2; no firm D call. CDR3 length: 10 amino acids. Per the germline V gene, CDR1 is MDHEN and CDR2 is SYDVKM. The V gene lost 8 bases and the J gene lost 8 bases, with 9 bases spanning the gap. The CDR3, as DNA: TGTGCCAGCTTCCAGTGGGGCTACACCTTC. It translates to CASFQWGYTF.

The chain joins TRBV11-2 to TRBJ2-1; 7 positions agree with TRBD2. The CDR3 length is 15 residues. The V gene end was trimmed by 5 bases and the J gene end by 1 base; junction bases not matched to a gene: 5. Germline V gene lookup returns CDR1 SGHAT and CDR2 FQNNGV. In DNA, the CDR3 is TGTGCCAGCAGCCCCCGGACTAGGTCCTACAATGAGCAGTTCTTC. This gives the protein CASSPRTRSYNEQFF. Full variable domain (rest looked up from reference TRBV11-2 and TRBJ2-1): EAGVAQSPRYKIIEKRQSVAFWCNPISGHATLYWYQQILGQGPKLLIQFQNNGVVDDSQLPKDRFSAERLKGVDSTLKIQPAKLEDSAVYLCASSPRTRSYNEQFFGPGTRLTVL.

The rearrangement joins TRBV19 to TRBJ1-5; 7 bases agree with TRBD1. CDR1 is LNHDA and CDR2 is SQIVND in the germline V gene (reference sequence). The CDR3 sequence is 14 residues long. J lost 7 bases, V lost 5 bases, and 8 bases had no gene match. The CDR3 DNA reads as TGTGCCAGTAGTTCCGACAGGGATCGCCAGCCCCAGCATTTT. Amino acid sequence: CASSSDRDRQPQHF.

The genes are TRBV7-9 and TRBJ1-2; the D gene is possibly TRBD1 (5 bases). V was clipped by 5 bases and J by 8 bases, with 15 bases between them. CDR3 length: 13 amino acids. Germline-derived CDR1 and CDR2 are SEHNR and FQNEAQ (reference sequence). In nucleotides, the CDR3 is TGTGCCAGCAGCAAAACGGGGACGGAAGGCTACACCTTC. Residues: CASSKTGTEGYTF.

J is TRBJ1-1 and V is TRBV18; the match to TRBD1 covers 8 bases. Germline CDR1 KGHSH, CDR2 LQKENI. J gave up 4 bases and V 5 bases, and 6 bases lay outside the gene matches. The CDR3 has 14 amino acids. This CDR3 reads CASSFGQGVTEAFF. The CDR3 DNA follows: TGTGCCAGCTCATTCGGACAGGGTGTCACTGAAGCTTTCTTT.

This clone was detected a few times. The chain recombines TRBV19 with TRBJ2-7; maybe TRBD2 (6 bases). The germline gives CDR1 LNHDA, CDR2 SQIVND (reference sequence). Trimming shortened V by 7 bases and J by 3 bases, and 13 bases separated the two germline ends. CDR3 length: 13 residues. This CDR3 reads CASKAGAGYEQYF. The CDR3 DNA follows: TGTGCCAGTAAAGCGGGCGCAGGCTACGAGCAGTACTTC.

The chain couples TRBV19 to TRBJ2-7; 10 positions match TRBD1. Germline V gives CDR1 LNHDA, CDR2 SQIVND (reference sequence). CDR3 length equals 15 residues. The V segment lost 7 bases and the J segment 2 bases; nucleotides outside the gene matches: 8. The CDR3, as DNA: TGTGCCAGTAAGAAAGGACAGGGGGGAGCCTACGAGCAGTACTTC. Translation: CASKKGQGGAYEQYF.

This chain links TRBV21-1 with TRBJ1-4; the table names TRBD1, a call not compared with the DNA. TRBV21-1 is noted as a pseudogene. This CDR3 is built from 17 residues. CDR3 sequence (DNA): TGTGCCAGCAGCAAGGGTACAGGCCCAGGTCCTAATGAAAAACTGTTTTTT. It yields the protein CASSKGTGPGPNEKLFF.

A few counts support this clone. The chain recombines TRBV7-2 with TRBJ1-1; a possible D gene is TRBD1 (6 bases). V lost 5 bases and J 2 bases, leaving 15 bases between the germline ends. Germline V CDR1 and CDR2: SGHTA, FQGNSA. The CDR3 is made up of 15 amino acids. Here the CDR3 reads CASSTTTGINTEAFF. CDR3 sequence (DNA): TGTGCCAGCAGCACTACGACAGGAATCAACACTGAAGCTTTCTTT.